Listed below are T cell receptor beta chains from one sample, sequenced in a study of regulatory T cells in long-lasting Graves disease. TCRdb redid the calling of the multiplex PCR reads with MiXCR, one entry per CDR3 protein. The table includes under 300,000 distinct CDR3 sequences, approximately 20% detected once. Sample: peripheral blood mononuclear cells (PBMCs), taken at new diagnosis, from a patient treated with antithyroid drugs. The receptor set was obtained from a female donor with Graves disease. The conserved cysteine and the conserved F or W are not part of the CDR3 here. The order of the fields is J gene, V gene, CDR3 length, CDR3 protein.

TRBJ2-5,TRBV2,12,ASKDPFGGETQY
TRBJ2-7,TRBV5-6,17,ASSLAGGRLAGRSLEQY
TRBJ2-5,TRBV20-1,16,SALSLRLADMHQETQY
TRBJ2-7,TRBV19,15,ASSVSPGLAGEYEQY
TRBJ2-1,TRBV2,12,ASTGLAVNNEQF
TRBJ1-1,TRBV28,11,ASSLRRATEAF
TRBJ2-1,TRBV3-1,13,ASSLRQGFNNEQF
TRBJ1-5,TRBV27,12,ASSFQSGRQPQH
TRBJ2-5,TRBV15,10,ATSRDRETQY
TRBJ1-4,TRBV30,10,AAGSTNEKLF
TRBJ2-1,TRBV6-4,12,ASSDFLDSDEQF
TRBJ2-2,TRBV6-1,13,ASNLLGQGTGELF
TRBJ1-4,TRBV6-2/TRBV6-3,12,ASSYAGSAEKLF
TRBJ1-5,TRBV19,10,ASSILSGPQH
TRBJ1-2,TRBV6-9,14,ASSYPAGTTNYGYT
TRBJ2-1,TRBV3-1,11,ASSTTTGEEQF
TRBJ1-2,TRBV12-3/TRBV12-4,12,ASSLGGAGYGYT
TRBJ1-5,TRBV27,12,ASSSLGLGQPQH
TRBJ2-2,TRBV27,13,ASSLFRQGTGELF
TRBJ1-5,TRBV18,13,ASSPPAQGNQPQH
TRBJ2-3,TRBV7-8,14,ASSLYTSGSADTQY
TRBJ1-1,TRBV20-1,12,SALRRGYATEAF
TRBJ2-5,TRBV7-2,13,ASSPKGGSGETQY
TRBJ2-7,TRBV7-2,14,ASSLVSGNSPYEQY
TRBJ2-5,TRBV2,14,ASSEALLAGAETQY
TRBJ1-2,TRBV7-2,11,ASLVGTSYGYT
TRBJ1-2,TRBV28,11,ASSRTTKEGYT
TRBJ1-1,TRBV7-2,14,ASSNAGGGVNTEAF
TRBJ2-1,TRBV2,11,ASRGLRINEQF
TRBJ2-7,TRBV20-1,13,SARDTSGLGSEQY
TRBJ2-1,TRBV5-1,14,ASSKTVTTTYNEQF
TRBJ2-2,TRBV2,11,ASRAVGTGELF
TRBJ1-5,TRBV6-5,14,ASSYPLSAADQPQH
TRBJ2-2,TRBV7-3,12,ASSFGANTGELF
TRBJ1-3,TRBV7-8,13,ASSFGTDSGNTIY
TRBJ2-1,TRBV7-2,15,ASSLARLAGGPHEQF
.,TRBV20-1,12,SAEGLAGDDEQF
TRBJ2-7,TRBV20-1,13,SARRLAGFSYEQY
TRBJ2-7,TRBV12-3/TRBV12-4,10,ATREGRGEQY
TRBJ2-2,TRBV7-2,12,ASRLAGAGGELF
TRBJ1-1,TRBV7-2,11,ASSHDSNTEAF
TRBJ1-2,TRBV7-9,13,ASSPSGGLGYGYT
TRBJ2-5,TRBV7-9,15,ASSLVVAGPKEETQY
TRBJ1-6,TRBV27,13,ASSSLVGERSPLH
TRBJ1-1,TRBV5-1,12,ASSLEGLNTEAF
TRBJ2-3,TRBV24-1,14,ATSRSRAGATDTQY
TRBJ1-1,TRBV2,12,ASSSTGANTETF
TRBJ2-5,TRBV9,14,ASSVGAGGPGETQY
TRBJ2-7,TRBV6-9,15,ASSYEQASGSSYEQY
TRBJ2-5,TRBV27,13,ASSWGQGAGETQY
TRBJ2-3,TRBV2,13,ASTGAGTSTDTQY
TRBJ1-2,TRBV2,9,AGKQGYGYT
TRBJ1-3,TRBV2,13,ASSFYVGTGNTIY
TRBJ2-7,TRBV29-1,12,SVAKGLAGIEQY
TRBJ2-2,TRBV24-1,15,ATSDPVASGRTGELF
TRBJ1-6,TRBV28,14,ASSPRQGAYNSPLH
TRBJ1-5,TRBV9,13,ASSFTGDSNQPQH